The entry below gives a single T cell receptor (beta chain) sequence along with its context. Sequencing targeted expressed TCRB transcripts, as all isolated RNA had been reverse transcribed. The table came from immunoSEQ multiplex PCR; TCRdb's copy has only in-frame clones and leaves some out. The sample shows tens of thousands of clones, around a third of them seen only once. V lost 4 bases to trimming and J lost 3 bases; unmatched junction nucleotides: 2. The CDR3 consists of 15 residues. Looked up from germline, CDR1 is SGHNT and CDR2 is YYREEE (reference sequence). By way of CD45RO/CCR7/CD25/CD127/CD95/CD27, the CD4+ regulatory, stem cell-like memory, central memory and naive cells were sorted. Sorted cells reached over 95% purity in every population. This sample is part of a study of beta chain features in type 1 diabetes.

The sequencing input was stem cell memory CD4+ T cells from blood. The V gene is TRBV5-4, the J gene TRBJ2-5; 14 bases align to TRBD2. The clonotype was recovered from a woman aged 18-35 years in good health. CDR3 sequence (DNA): TGTGCCAGCAGCATGGGACTAGCGGGGGAAGAGACCCAGTACTTC. Protein product: CASSMGLAGEETQYF.